The clone carrying this T cell receptor beta chain came up once. Its antigen remains unknown. Measured with immunoSEQ multiplex PCR; TCRdb has only the in-frame clones, and not every one. The sample consists of 250,000 to 400,000 clones, roughly 88% of them appearing once. This entry is derived from a study of cytomegalovirus exposure and HLA in healthy donors. Findings and limits, study-wide: Rarity held for most TCR sequences, but there were some public TCRs that occurred in many donors. The authors listed 150 to 200 TCR beta chains as cytomegalovirus-associated. Clusters of TCRs from the first cohort tended to co-occur in the roughly 120 validation repertoires (as a later analysis found).

The CDR3 is made up of 14 amino acids. The ends lost 4 bases at V and 4 bases at J; junction bases unmatched: 6. Germline V gives CDR1 MNHEY, CDR2 SVGAGI. The receptor's source is a man aged 25-45 years in good health and CMV-seronegative. The chain combines TRBV6-5 with TRBJ1-1; the match to TRBD1 covers 7 bases. Specimen: PBMCs. The chain's CDR3 is CASSSIAGGTEAFF. The CDR3 DNA follows: TGTGCCAGCAGTTCAATTGCAGGGGGCACTGAAGCTTTCTTT.